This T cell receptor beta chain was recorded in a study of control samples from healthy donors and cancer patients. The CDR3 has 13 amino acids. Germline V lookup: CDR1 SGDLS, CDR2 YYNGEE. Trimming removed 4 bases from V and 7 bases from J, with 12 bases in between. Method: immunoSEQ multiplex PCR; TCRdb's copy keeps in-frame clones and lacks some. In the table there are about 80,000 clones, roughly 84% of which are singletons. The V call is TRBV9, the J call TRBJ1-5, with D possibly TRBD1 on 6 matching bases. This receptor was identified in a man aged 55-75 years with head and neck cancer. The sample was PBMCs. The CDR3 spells CASSLGGAQPQHF. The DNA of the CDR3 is TGTGCCAGCAGCCTTGGGGGGGCCCAGCCCCAGCATTTT.